Below are 25 T cell receptor beta chains sequenced from a single sample in a study of blood T cell repertoires in COVID-19. Sequencing was performed with immunoSEQ multiplex PCR; in TCRdb, only in-frame clones are kept and a portion is missing. The sample yields roughly 82,000 clones, around 82% seen once. Sequences were obtained from peripheral blood. Receptor source: a woman aged 55-69 years with acute or convalescent COVID-19.

This clone was found a few times. The J gene is TRBJ1-1, the V gene TRBV9; TRBD1 agrees at 10 bases. Trimming removed 4 bases from V and 6 bases from J; junction bases left unmatched: 12. The CDR3 runs 16 residues. From germline, CDR1 is SGDLS and CDR2 YYNGEE. CDR3 protein: CASSPRQGAQGAEAFF. CDR3 bases: TGTGCCAGCAGCCCTCGACAGGGGGCTCAAGGCGCTGAAGCTTTCTTT. Looking up the rest from reference TRBV9 and TRBJ1-1 gives the full variable domain: DSGVTQTPKHLITATGQRVTLRCSPRSGDLSVYWYQQSLDQGLQFLIQYYNGEERAKGNILERFSAQQFPDLHSELNLSSLELGDSALYFCASSPRQGAQGAEAFFGQGTRLTVV.

The chain employs TRBV7-6 and TRBJ1-2, with 10 positions matching TRBD1. V was clipped by 5 bases and J by 4 bases; unmatched bases: 4. Germline values: CDR1 SGHVS, CDR2 FNYEAQ. This CDR3 has 14 residues. The CDR3 spells CASSLTGGVYGYTF. The DNA for the CDR3 is TGTGCCAGCAGCCTGACAGGGGGCGTCTATGGCTACACCTTC. Looking up the rest from reference TRBV7-6 and TRBJ1-2 gives the full variable domain: GAGVSQSPRYKVTKRGQDVALRCDPISGHVSLYWYRQALGQGPEFLTYFNYEAQQDKSGLPNDRFSAERPEGSISTLTIQRTEQRDSAMYRCASSLTGGVYGYTFGSGTRLTVV.

Concerning this clone itself: At one boundary the junction diverges from the germline segment, which might be a read error. The V and J genes are TRBV7-9 and TRBJ1-1; 12 nucleotides agree with TRBD1. Germline values: CDR1 SEHNR, CDR2 FQNEAQ (reference sequence). The CDR3 has 16 residues. CDR3 DNA sequence: TGTGCCAGCAGCTTAGGGGACAGGGGGCGGAACTCTGAAGCTTTCTTT. Its protein product is CASSLGDRGRNSEAFF.

This rearrangement joins TRBV7-8 to TRBJ1-2; 8 nucleotides align to TRBD1. Germline assignment: CDR1 SGHVS and CDR2 FQNEAQ. This CDR3 has 17 residues. V was pared by 0 bases and J by 0 bases, with 6 bases of the junction left unmatched. In nucleotides, the CDR3 is TGTGCCAGCAGCTTAGCCCGACAGGGGAGGACTAACTATGGCTACACCTTC. Translating gives CASSLARQGRTNYGYTF.

The rearrangement uses TRBV5-1 and TRBJ2-1; D may be TRBD2 (5 bases). Germline assignment: CDR1 SGHRS and CDR2 YFSETQ. The length of the CDR3 is 13 residues. The V end was cut by 0 bases, the J end by 7 bases, with 8 bases between. The CDR3 region has the DNA TGCGCCAGCAGCTTGGCCCCGGGAAATGAGCAGTTCTTC. This encodes CASSLAPGNEQFF.

V gene TRBV5-4 combines with J gene TRBJ2-1, with D perhaps TRBD1 (7 bases). The V end lost 4 bases, the J end lost 7 bases, and 12 bases lay between the germline ends. In germline, CDR1 is SGHNT, CDR2 YYREEE (reference sequence). This CDR3 spans 13 amino acids. CDR3 sequence: CASSAGQWNEQFF. CDR3 nucleotides: TGTGCCAGCAGCGCGGGACAGTGGAATGAGCAGTTCTTC.

V gene TRBV27 combines with J gene TRBJ1-2, with D tentatively TRBD1 (6 bases). The CDR3 runs to 14 residues. Germline V gene sequence: CDR1 MNHEY, CDR2 SMNVEV (reference sequence). V was pared by 2 bases and J by 5 bases, with 12 bases between. The CDR3 region has the DNA TGTGCCAGCAGTTTAGGACCCCAGGGGTATGGCTACACCTTC. This gives the protein CASSLGPQGYGYTF.

On this clone itself: An end of the junction does not agree with germline; a read error may underlie this. The V call is TRBV4-3, the J call TRBJ2-5; 11 nucleotides agree with TRBD2. Germline lookup yields CDR1 LGHNA and CDR2 YSLEER. The CDR3 covers 17 residues. The CDR3 here is CASSPRRLAGGREAQYF. CDR3 DNA sequence: TGCGCCAGCAGCCCACGCCGGCTAGCGGGGGGAAGAGAGGCCCAGTACTTC.

The chain combines TRBV7-9 with TRBJ1-1; the match to TRBD1 covers 9 bases. The CDR3 extends over 16 amino acids. V gave up 3 bases and J gave up 3 bases; unmatched junction bases: 8. Germline loops: CDR1 SEHNR, CDR2 FQNEAQ (reference sequence). CDR3 in DNA: TGTGCCAGCAGCTTTACAGGGGGCCGTTGGGACACTGAAGCTTTCTTT. It is translated as CASSFTGGRWDTEAFF.

The rearrangement joins TRBV5-6 to TRBJ1-2, with TRBD1 identical over 8 bases. Germline V lookup: CDR1 SGHDT, CDR2 YYEEEE. Unmatched junction bases numbered 15, after V lost 5 bases and J lost 3 bases. This CDR3 is 17 amino acids long. The CDR3 here is CASRTSRGTGGDYGYTF. The DNA of the CDR3 is TGTGCCAGCAGGACTAGCCGGGGGACAGGTGGCGACTATGGCTACACCTTC.

CDR3 in DNA: TGCGCCAGCAGCCAAGATAAATCTAGGGGGGAGACCCAGTACTTC. It yields the protein CASSQDKSRGETQYF. The V call is TRBV4-3, the J call TRBJ2-5, with D possibly being TRBD1 (6 bases). This CDR3 spans 15 amino acids. Trimming took off 0 bases at V and 5 bases at J, with 13 bases between the two ends. CDR1 LGHNA and CDR2 YSLEER come from the germline V gene.

The V gene is TRBV4-2, the J gene TRBJ1-4; 7 bases align to TRBD1. Germline CDR1 reads LGHNA; CDR2 reads YNFKEQ. The CDR3 covers 20 residues. V was pared by 0 bases and J by 4 bases, with 17 bases of the junction left unmatched. The CDR3 loop reads CASSQDTWGQTHRGNEKLFF. The CDR3 DNA sequence: TGTGCCAGCAGCCAAGATACCTGGGGACAGACACACAGAGGTAATGAAAAACTGTTTTTT.

This clone was recorded only once. The V call is TRBV7-3, the J call TRBJ1-1; perhaps TRBD1 as D (5 bases). This CDR3 is built from 16 residues. Germline V gene data show CDR1 as SGHTA and CDR2 as FQGTGA. Trimming removed 0 bases from V and 1 base from J, with 12 bases in between. The CDR3 DNA sequence: TGTGCCAGCAGCTTAACGACTGGACAACAGAACACTGAAGCTTTCTTT. Protein: CASSLTTGQQNTEAFF. Complete variable domain (other parts from reference TRBV7-3 and TRBJ1-1): GAGVSQTPSNKVTEKGKYVELRCDPISGHTALYWYRQSLGQGPEFLIYFQGTGAADDSGLPNDRFFAVRPEGSVSTLKIQRTERGDSAVYLCASSLTTGQQNTEAFFGQGTRLTVV.

The genes are TRBV24-1 and TRBJ2-1; 14 nucleotides agree with TRBD2. Germline CDR1 and CDR2: KGHDR and SFDVKD. The J segment lost 10 bases and the V segment lost 4 bases, leaving 8 bases of the junction unmatched. The CDR3 spans 16 residues. The CDR3 region is CATSESGLAGVWEQFF. CDR3 bases: TGTGCCACCAGTGAATCGGGACTAGCGGGAGTGTGGGAGCAGTTCTTC.

The chain links TRBV4-3 to TRBJ1-2; TRBD1 might be the D (5 bases). Germline CDR1 and CDR2: LGHNA and YSLEER. This CDR3 spans 13 amino acids. The V and J ends lost 3 bases and 4 bases respectively, with 9 bases between them. The CDR3 region is CASSQGRSYGYTF. CDR3 DNA: TGCGCCAGCAGCCAGGGGCGCAGCTATGGCTACACCTTC.

This chain connects TRBV30 to TRBJ1-6; D remains ambiguous. With 0 bases removed from V and 7 bases from J, the gap between germline ends came to 7 bases. The CDR3 is 13 amino acids. CDR1 is GTSNPN and CDR2 is SVGIG in the germline V gene (reference sequence). CDR3 sequence reads: CAWSVNSNSPLHF. Written as DNA, the CDR3 is TGTGCCTGGAGTGTAAACTCGAATTCACCCCTCCACTTT.

V usage is TRBV5-1 and J usage is TRBJ1-1, with 9 bases fitting TRBD1. The CDR3 length is 15 residues. In germline, CDR1 is SGHRS, CDR2 YFSETQ. V lost 3 bases, J lost 5 bases, and 8 bases stayed unmatched. This CDR3 reads CASSWSQGAGTEAFF. The DNA for the CDR3 is TGCGCCAGCAGCTGGTCACAGGGGGCTGGAACTGAAGCTTTCTTT.

As for this clone: The junction departs from the called germline gene at one end, perhaps through a read error. V and J are TRBV13 and TRBJ1-4; D gene unclear. The CDR3 is 14 amino acids. Looked up from germline, CDR1 is PRHDT and CDR2 is FYEKMQ (reference sequence). CDR3 sequence reads: CASSPRAGNGKLFF. The CDR3, as DNA: TGTGCCAGCAGCCCCCGGGCGGGAAATGGAAAACTGTTTTTT.

The CDR3 coding sequence is TGTGCCAGTAGTGTACGGGAGTTTAATGAAAAACTGTTTTTT. Amino acids: CASSVREFNEKLFF. This chain links TRBV19 with TRBJ1-4, with unresolved D. CDR1 LNHDA and CDR2 SQIVND come from the germline V gene (reference sequence). The CDR3 loop spans 14 amino acids. Trimming shortened V by 5 bases and J by 4 bases, and 11 bases separated the two germline ends.

V usage is TRBV5-4 and J usage is TRBJ2-1; 11 bases are a match to TRBD2. CDR3 length equals 17 residues. CDR1 SGHNT and CDR2 YYREEE come from the germline V gene (reference sequence). The J segment lost 10 bases and the V segment lost 0 bases, leaving 12 bases of the junction unmatched. CDR3 loop: CASSLVGSGRAKGEQFF. The CDR3 coding sequence is TGTGCCAGCAGCTTGGTTGGTAGCGGGAGGGCCAAGGGCGAGCAGTTCTTC.

This clone was counted between two and nine times. The CDR3 DNA follows: TGTGCCAGCAGCTTACAAGAGTGGGGCTACACCTTC. Translating it yields CASSLQEWGYTF. This chain connects TRBV7-9 to TRBJ1-2, with D unresolved. CDR1 SEHNR and CDR2 FQNEAQ come from the germline V gene (reference sequence). CDR3 length: 12 residues. V shed 2 bases and J shed 8 bases, with 9 bases lying between them.

This chain uses TRBV9 with TRBJ1-2; tentative D call: TRBD1 (5 bases). This CDR3 is built from 14 residues. Trimming left V 1 base short and J 2 bases short, with 9 bases between. Per germline, CDR1 SGDLS and CDR2 YYNGEE. CDR3 loop: CASSVQGINYGYTF. CDR3 DNA sequence: TGTGCCAGCAGCGTACAGGGTATCAACTATGGCTACACCTTC.

The chain combines TRBV4-2 with TRBJ1-4; D call uncertain. Germline V gene data show CDR1 as LGHNA and CDR2 as YNFKEQ. Trimming shortened V by 0 bases and J by 8 bases, and 13 bases separated the two germline ends. The CDR3 loop spans 15 amino acids. The CDR3 nucleotides read TGTGCCAGCAGCCAAGAAAGCGTTTTGGAGGAAAAACTGTTTTTT. Translating it yields CASSQESVLEEKLFF.

This chain uses TRBV2 with TRBJ2-1, with 7 bases aligning to TRBD2. J gave up 9 bases and V 5 bases, and 4 bases lay outside the gene matches. This CDR3 has 12 residues. Germline CDR1 reads SNHLY; CDR2 reads FYNNEI. The CDR3 sequence is CASSKGTTEQFF. CDR3 DNA: TGTGCCAGCAGTAAGGGGACTACTGAGCAGTTCTTC.

The J gene is TRBJ2-1, the V gene TRBV3-1 (or the pseudogene TRBV3-2), with D maybe TRBD2 (6 bases). CDR3 length: 17 residues. Trimming shortened V by 0 bases and J by 0 bases, and 12 bases separated the two germline ends. The germline gives CDR1 LGHDT, CDR2 YNNKEL (reference sequence). CDR3 region: CASSQERAGSSYNEQFF. DNA of the CDR3: TGTGCCAGCAGCCAAGAGAGGGCGGGAAGCTCCTACAATGAGCAGTTCTTC.